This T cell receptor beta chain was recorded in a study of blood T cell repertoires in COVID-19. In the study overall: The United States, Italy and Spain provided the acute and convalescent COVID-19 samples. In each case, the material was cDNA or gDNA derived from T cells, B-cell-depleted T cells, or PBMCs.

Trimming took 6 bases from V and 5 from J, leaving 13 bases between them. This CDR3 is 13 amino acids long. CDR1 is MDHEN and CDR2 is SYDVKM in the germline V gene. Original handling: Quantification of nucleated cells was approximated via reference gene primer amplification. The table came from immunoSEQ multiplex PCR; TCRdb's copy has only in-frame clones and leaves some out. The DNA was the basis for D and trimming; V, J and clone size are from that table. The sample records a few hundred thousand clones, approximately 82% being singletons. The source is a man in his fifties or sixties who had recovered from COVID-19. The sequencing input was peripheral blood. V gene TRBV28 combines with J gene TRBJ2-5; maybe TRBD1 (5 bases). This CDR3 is CASSPPGFETQYF. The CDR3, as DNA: TGTGCCAGCAGCCCACCAGGGTTTGAGACCCAGTACTTC.